What follows are 8 T cell receptor delta chains derived from one specimen sequenced in a study of gamma-delta chains in newborns, infants, children. TCRdb called clones anew from the reads with CATT. The repertoire holds 4,000 or so delta-chain clones, about 3% seen once, with 12% in the top ten. What was sequenced was blood. The origin of the receptors is a child who was a newborn, infant or young child, either healthy, febrile or measles-vaccinated (not recorded which).

The J gene is TRDJ2, the V gene TRDV2; 12 bases align to TRDD3. Germline values: CDR1 GEAIGNYY, CDR2 EKD. This CDR3 comprises 18 residues. V lost 3 bases, J lost 0 bases, and 7 bases stayed unmatched. CDR3 region: CACDPILGDTALTAQLFF. The CDR3 DNA sequence: TGTGCCTGTGACCCTATACTGGGGGATACCGCTTTGACAGCACAACTCTTCTTT.

Concerning this clone: Given a much more abundant clone one base away, this may be a read error. V is TRDV2 and J is TRDJ3; 7 nucleotides agree with TRDD3. Germline CDR1 is GEAIGNYY and CDR2 is EKD. This CDR3 contains 19 residues. V shed 0 bases and J 2 bases; nucleotides not matched to a gene: 9. In nucleotides, the CDR3 is TGTGCCTGTGACACCTGGGATACTAAGGGGCCCTGGGACACCCGACAGATGTTTTTC. This codes for CACDTWDTKGPWDTRQMFF.

Only a few counts were recorded for this clone. This clone may be a read error of a much larger clone one base away. This chain links TRDV2 with TRDJ3, with TRDD3 matching over 11 bases. The trim removed 2 bases at V and 0 bases at J, leaving 5 bases unmatched. This CDR3 region has 19 residues. Germline CDR1 reads GEAIGNYY; CDR2 reads EKD. As DNA, the CDR3 is TGTGCCTGTGACAAAGTGGGGGATACGCGCTCCTGGGACACCCGACAGATGTTTTTC. It is translated as CACDKVGDTRSWDTRQMFF.

This clone is medium-sized in the sample. Other DNA sequences in this specimen translate into the identical CDR3. This chain uses TRDV2 with TRDJ3; TRDD3 is a possible D gene (5 bases). The CDR3 covers 19 residues. V lost 0 bases to trimming and J lost 1 base, with 15 bases between them. Germline CDR1 and CDR2: GEAIGNYY and EKD. DNA for the CDR3: TGTGCCTGTGACACCGCCGGGGGGTCCCCTTCCTGGGACACCCGACAGATGTTTTTC. Translated: CACDTAGGSPSWDTRQMFF.

Only a few counts were recorded for this clone. The amino acid sequence in TCRdb belongs to a much larger clone and departs from this DNA's translation at residue 13, likely a sequencing read error; the sequence shown is translated from the DNA. This chain joins TRDV2 and TRDJ2, with 12 bases that match TRDD3. Per germline, CDR1 GEAIGNYY and CDR2 EKD. This CDR3 spans 16 amino acids. CDR3 sequence: CACDALLGDTPARLFF. The DNA of the CDR3 is TGTGCCTGTGACGCCCTACTGGGGGATACCCCAGCACGACTCTTCTTT.

Comment on this clone: A far larger clone is one nucleotide away, so this likely arose from a read error. The rearrangement uses TRDV2 and TRDJ3; 7 bases line up with TRDD3. The CDR3 totals 19 residues. CDR1 GEAIGNYY and CDR2 EKD come from the germline V gene. V shed 0 bases and J 0 bases; nucleotides not matched to a gene: 7. CDR3 region: CACDTWGTLSSWDTRQMFF. CDR3 in DNA: TGTGCCTGTGACACCTGGGGGACACTGAGCTCCTGGGACACCCGACAGATGTTTTTC.

About this clone itself: A much larger clone is a single base away; this may be a read error. Other DNA sequences in the sample encode the same CDR3. The V call is TRDV2, the J call TRDJ3; 8 nucleotides match TRDD3. The CDR3 is 18 amino acids. Germline V gene data show CDR1 as GEAIGNYY and CDR2 as EKD. CDR3 residues: CACDIWGDSSWDTRQMFF. CDR3 DNA: TGTGCCTGCGACATTTGGGGGGATAGCTCCTGGGACACCCGACAGATGTTTTTC.

In this sample, this clone turned up a few times. This may be a read error: a much more frequent sequence differs by one nucleotide. The sample holds other DNA sequences that translate to the same CDR3. This rearrangement joins TRDV1 to TRDJ1, with TRDD3 matching over 9 bases. Germline CDR1 reads TSWWSYY; CDR2 reads QGS. This CDR3 has 24 residues. CDR3 sequence (DNA): TGTGCTCTTGGGGAAATTATTTCAAACGAGGTTCACTGGGGGACGATCCTGTACACCGATAAACTTATCTTT. Protein sequence: CALGEIISNEVHWGTILYTDKLIF.